What follows are 24 T cell receptor beta chains derived from one specimen sequenced in a study of cytomegalovirus exposure and HLA in healthy donors. PCR amplification relied on 60 Vbeta primers (plus 13 Jbeta primers). Measured with immunoSEQ multiplex PCR; TCRdb has only the in-frame clones, and not every one. Among about 110,000 clones, around 77% were seen once, and the ten largest hold more than 4%. The sequenced sample was PBMCs. These TCRs come from a male donor in good health and CMV-seronegative.

The J gene is TRBJ1-5, the V gene TRBV19; D ambiguous. V dropped 4 bases and J dropped 2 bases, with 18 bases sitting between them. Looked up from germline, CDR1 is LNHDA and CDR2 is SQIVND (reference sequence). The CDR3 loop spans 17 amino acids. The CDR3 sequence is CASSTRFGMLGNQPQHF. The CDR3, as DNA: TGTGCCAGTAGTACCCGTTTCGGTATGTTAGGCAATCAGCCCCAGCATTTT.

The gene calls are TRBV19 and TRBJ2-3; 10 bases line up with TRBD2. V lost 7 bases and J lost 2; bases outside the gene matches: 6. This CDR3 is built from 15 residues. Germline CDR1 and CDR2: LNHDA and SQIVND (reference sequence). The CDR3 is CASTNSGRSTDTQYF. CDR3 in DNA: TGTGCCAGTACCAATAGCGGGAGGTCCACAGATACGCAGTATTTT.

The V gene is TRBV18, the J gene TRBJ1-5, with 7 bases lining up with TRBD1. Unmatched junction bases numbered 8, after V lost 6 bases and J lost 6 bases. The CDR3 length is 14 residues. The germline V gene has CDR1 KGHSH and CDR2 LQKENI. For the CDR3, the DNA is TGTGCCAGCTCTGTTTCAGGGGGTGGTCAGCCCCAGCATTTT. Protein product: CASSVSGGGQPQHF.

The chain links TRBV7-3 to TRBJ1-3; unclear D gene. The CDR3 is 14 residues long. From germline, CDR1 is SGHTA and CDR2 FQGTGA. V lost 2 bases and J 4 bases, leaving 9 bases between the germline ends. CDR3 sequence reads: CASSLGRSGNTIYF. CDR3 bases: TGTGCCAGCAGCTTAGGTCGGTCGGGAAACACCATATATTTT.

CDR3 sequence reads: CASSYTPRQGENIQYF. The CDR3, as DNA: TGTGCCAGCAGTTACACCCCACGACAGGGAGAAAACATTCAGTACTTC. This chain joins TRBV6-6 and TRBJ2-4, with 7 bases fitting TRBD1. Germline-derived CDR1 and CDR2 are MNHNY and SVGAGI (reference sequence). V dropped 2 bases and J dropped 5; count of bases not matched to a gene: 9. There are 16 residues in the CDR3.

The chain links TRBV2 to TRBJ2-7; tentative D call: TRBD2 (5 bases). The length of the CDR3 is 13 residues. CDR1 and CDR2 (germline): SNHLY, FYNNEI. V was cut by 6 bases and J by 2 bases, with 11 bases left in between. The CDR3 spells CASRPGSTYEQYF. CDR3 bases: TGTGCCAGCAGACCGGGGAGTACCTACGAGCAGTACTTC.

The V gene is TRBV23-1, the J gene TRBJ2-3; 8 nucleotides align to TRBD2. TRBV23-1 is given ORF status, its function remaining uncertain. CDR3 length equals 17 residues. Germline trimming cut 0 bases from V and 5 bases from J; bases unmatched to any gene: 10. The CDR3, as DNA: TGCGCCAGCAGTCAATCTGCGGCGGGAGGTAAGGGAGATACGCAGTATTTT. This codes for CASSQSAAGGKGDTQYF.

The chain employs TRBV30 and TRBJ1-2, with D possibly being TRBD1 (5 bases). Germline V CDR1 and CDR2: GTSNPN, SVGIG (reference sequence). The CDR3 length is 17 residues. With 1 base removed from V and 5 bases from J, the gap between germline ends came to 23 bases. CDR3 amino acids: CAWSGRSTAPNSYGYTF. As DNA, the CDR3 is TGTGCCTGGAGTGGAAGATCGACAGCCCCTAACTCGTATGGCTACACCTTC. Full variable domain (outside the CDR3, taken from reference TRBV30 and TRBJ1-2): SQTIHQWPATLVQPVGSPLSLECTVEGTSNPNLYWYRQAAGRGLQLLFYSVGIGQISSEVPQNLSASRPQDRQFILSSKKLLLSDSGFYLCAWSGRSTAPNSYGYTFGSGTRLTVV.

The gene calls are TRBV28 and TRBJ1-4; 7 nucleotides align to TRBD1. This CDR3 is 13 amino acids long. V gave up 11 bases and J gave up 4 bases; unmatched junction bases: 7. Germline CDR1 is MDHEN and CDR2 is SYDVKM. CDR3 in DNA: TGTGCCTCATCAGGGGGGAGTAATGAAAAACTGTTTTTT. This sequence encodes CASSGGSNEKLFF.

V is TRBV12-1 and J is TRBJ1-4; the D call TRBD1 from the table was never checked on the DNA. TRBV12-1 is tagged as a pseudogene. This CDR3 has 14 amino acids. CDR3: CASSIGHEDEKLFF. For the CDR3, the DNA is TGTGCCAGCAGCATAGGACATGAGGATGAAAAACTGTTTTTT.

The V and J genes are TRBV19 and TRBJ2-3; 10 nucleotides line up with TRBD2. The length of the CDR3 is 15 residues. Germline CDR1 LNHDA, CDR2 SQIVND (reference sequence). V lost 6 bases, J lost 3 bases, and 6 bases stayed unmatched. The CDR3 nucleotides are TGTGCCAGTAGGAGAGCGGGAGGGAATACAGATACGCAGTATTTT. Amino acid sequence: CASRRAGGNTDTQYF.

The rearrangement uses TRBV6-6 and TRBJ1-1, with D unclear. V shed 2 bases and J shed 1 base, with 5 bases lying between them. The length of the CDR3 is 13 residues. Germline CDR1 reads MNHNY; CDR2 reads SVGAGI (reference sequence). CDR3 protein: CASSYPSNTEAFF. The CDR3 coding sequence is TGTGCCAGCAGTTACCCGTCGAACACTGAAGCTTTCTTT.

This rearrangement joins TRBV6-5 to TRBJ1-2; D not resolved. Germline V CDR1 and CDR2: MNHEY, SVGAGI. The CDR3 runs 14 residues. The germline V and J ends were trimmed by 0 bases and 10 bases, with 15 bases remaining between them. The CDR3 coding sequence is TGTGCCAGCAGTTACTCATTGGGCGCATCGATCTACACCTTC. Protein product: CASSYSLGASIYTF.

The CDR3 sequence is CASSGDSEKLFF. CDR3 in DNA: TGTGCCAGCAGCGGGGACAGTGAAAAACTGTTTTTT. The chain combines TRBV5-4 with TRBJ1-4, with TRBD1 identical over 7 bases. CDR1 SGHNT and CDR2 YYREEE come from the germline V gene (reference sequence). The CDR3 is 12 amino acids. With 4 bases clipped from V and 7 bases from J, the junction kept 1 base outside the gene matches.

The sample holds one count of this clone. The chain couples TRBV14 to TRBJ2-2; D might be TRBD1 (6 bases). This CDR3 region has 14 residues. V shed 6 bases and J shed 10 bases, with 18 bases lying between them. Germline V gene lookup returns CDR1 SGHDN and CDR2 FVKESK. The CDR3 sequence: CASSGIRGLTELFF. The CDR3 DNA reads TGTGCCAGCAGTGGTATCAGGGGCCTCACGGAGCTGTTTTTT. Full variable domain (outside the CDR3, taken from reference TRBV14 and TRBJ2-2): EAGVTQFPSHSVIEKGQTVTLRCDPISGHDNLYWYRRVMGKEIKFLLHFVKESKQDESGMPNNRFLAERTGGTYSTLKVQPAELEDSGVYFCASSGIRGLTELFFGEGSRLTVL.

The V gene is TRBV7-2, the J gene TRBJ1-2; D might be TRBD1 (5 bases). V lost 4 bases and J lost 1, with 19 bases in between. CDR1 SGHTA and CDR2 FQGNSA come from the germline V gene. The CDR3 is 17 amino acids. CDR3 sequence: CASSSSGDATLNYGYTF. The CDR3, as DNA: TGTGCCAGCAGCTCTAGCGGGGACGCGACCCTTAACTATGGCTACACCTTC.

The genes are TRBV5-1 and TRBJ2-5; 13 bases agree with TRBD2. The germline V gene encodes CDR1 SGHRS and CDR2 YFSETQ. The J segment lost 5 bases and the V segment lost 4 bases, leaving 11 bases of the junction unmatched. There are 17 residues in the CDR3. In DNA, the CDR3 is TGCGCCAGCAGCCGGCTTACTAGCGGGAGGGCCGCGGAGACCCAGTACTTC. Translated, it gives CASSRLTSGRAAETQYF.

The chain joins TRBV10-3 to TRBJ2-7; weak D call: TRBD1 (6 bases). The germline gives CDR1 ENHRY, CDR2 SYGVKD. The CDR3 totals 13 residues. V lost 11 bases, J lost 5 bases, and 19 bases lay in between. The CDR3 DNA is TGTGCCTCAAGACAGGTCCTCGGGGACGAGCAGTACTTC. It encodes CASRQVLGDEQYF.

The chain joins TRBV7-9 to TRBJ1-2; D gene unclear. The CDR3 runs 13 residues. V was cut by 5 bases and J by 8 bases, with 15 bases left in between. Germline CDR1 and CDR2: SEHNR and FQNEAQ (reference sequence). CDR3 in DNA: TGTGCCAGCAGCGCCGGGTTGCCGGGGGGCTACACCTTC. It specifies CASSAGLPGGYTF.

For this clone: Additional DNA sequences in this sample encode the identical CDR3. The gene calls are TRBV28 and TRBJ1-4, with 11 nucleotides matching TRBD1. Germline lookup yields CDR1 MDHEN and CDR2 SYDVKM. Germline trimming cut 10 bases from V and 6 bases from J; bases unmatched to any gene: 4. The CDR3 contains 13 residues. The CDR3 is CAIGQGAYEKLFF. The CDR3, as DNA: TGTGCCATCGGACAGGGGGCGTATGAAAAACTGTTTTTT.

This clone has just one count. The chain is built from TRBV7-8 and TRBJ2-2; 9 nucleotides align to TRBD1. The germline V gene has CDR1 SGHVS and CDR2 FQNEAQ. The trim removed 1 base at V and 4 bases at J, leaving 4 bases unmatched. The CDR3 is made up of 16 amino acids. CDR3 loop: CASSLGDRVATGELFF. The DNA for the CDR3 is TGTGCCAGCAGCTTAGGGGACAGGGTAGCCACCGGGGAGCTGTTTTTT.

The V gene is TRBV25-1, the J gene TRBJ2-7; no definite D call. Trimming pared 6 bases from V and 6 bases from J, leaving 15 bases between. Germline V lookup: CDR1 MGHDK, CDR2 SYGVNS. This CDR3 is built from 13 residues. The CDR3 DNA reads TGTGCCAGCAGCTGGGCCCGGAATGGCGAGCAGTACTTC. Its protein product is CASSWARNGEQYF.

The chain combines TRBV27 with TRBJ2-7, with 8 nucleotides matching TRBD1. Unmatched junction bases numbered 6, after V lost 2 bases and J lost 6 bases. The CDR3 spans 14 residues. Germline values: CDR1 MNHEY, CDR2 SMNVEV (reference sequence). The CDR3 loop reads CASSLREQGGEQYF. The CDR3 DNA is TGTGCCAGCAGTTTAAGAGAACAGGGGGGCGAGCAGTACTTC.

The chain combines TRBV30 with TRBJ2-5, with D possibly being TRBD1 (6 bases). Matching the DNA end better, TRBJ2-7 makes the J call doubtful. This CDR3 is 15 amino acids long. Germline CDR1 and CDR2: GTSNPN and SVGIG (reference sequence). The CDR3 DNA sequence: TGTGCCTGGAGTTACCCCACAGGGATCCCCCACGAGCAGTACTTC. Its translation is CAWSYPTGIPHEQYF.